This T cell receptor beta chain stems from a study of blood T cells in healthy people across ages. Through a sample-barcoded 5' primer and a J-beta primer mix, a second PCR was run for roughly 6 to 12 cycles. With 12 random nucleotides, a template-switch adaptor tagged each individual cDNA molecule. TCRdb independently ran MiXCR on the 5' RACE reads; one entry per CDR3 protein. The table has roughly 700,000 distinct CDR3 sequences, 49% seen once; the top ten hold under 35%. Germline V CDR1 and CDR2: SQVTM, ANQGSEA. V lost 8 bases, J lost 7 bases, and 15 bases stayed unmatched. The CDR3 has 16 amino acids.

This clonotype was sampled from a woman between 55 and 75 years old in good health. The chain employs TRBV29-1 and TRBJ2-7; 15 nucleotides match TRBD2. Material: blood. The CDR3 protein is CSPDWTSGRANNEQYF. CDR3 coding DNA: TGCAGCCCCGATTGGACTAGCGGGAGGGCCAATAATGAGCAGTACTTC.